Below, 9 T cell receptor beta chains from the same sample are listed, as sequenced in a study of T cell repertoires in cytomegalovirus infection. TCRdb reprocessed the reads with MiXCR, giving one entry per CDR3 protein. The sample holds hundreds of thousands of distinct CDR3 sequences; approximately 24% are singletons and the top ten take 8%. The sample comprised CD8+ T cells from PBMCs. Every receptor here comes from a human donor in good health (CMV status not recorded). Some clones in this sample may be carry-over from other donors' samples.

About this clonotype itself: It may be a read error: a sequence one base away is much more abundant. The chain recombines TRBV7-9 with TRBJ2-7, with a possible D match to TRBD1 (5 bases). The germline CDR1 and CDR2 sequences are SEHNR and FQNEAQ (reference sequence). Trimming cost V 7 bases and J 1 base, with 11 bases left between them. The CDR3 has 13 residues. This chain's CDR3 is CASTAKGSYEQYV. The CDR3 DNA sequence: TGTGCCAGCACCGCGAAGGGGTCCTACGAGCAGTACGTC.

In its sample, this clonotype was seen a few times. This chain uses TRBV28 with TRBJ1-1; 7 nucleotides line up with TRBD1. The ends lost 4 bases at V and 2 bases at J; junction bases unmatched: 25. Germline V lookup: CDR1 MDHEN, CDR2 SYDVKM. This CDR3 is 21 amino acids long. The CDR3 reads CASSWDGPTGRYRGRNTEAFF. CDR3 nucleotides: TGTGCCAGCAGTTGGGACGGCCCAACAGGGAGGTACAGGGGCCGAAACACTGAAGCTTTCTTT.

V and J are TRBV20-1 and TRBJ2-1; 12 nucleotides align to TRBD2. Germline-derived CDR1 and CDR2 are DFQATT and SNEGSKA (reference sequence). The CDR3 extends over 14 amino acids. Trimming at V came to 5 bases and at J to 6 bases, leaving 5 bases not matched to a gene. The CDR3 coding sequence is TGCAGTGCTGAGACTAGCGGGGGCCTCAATGAGCAGTTCTTC. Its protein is CSAETSGGLNEQFF.

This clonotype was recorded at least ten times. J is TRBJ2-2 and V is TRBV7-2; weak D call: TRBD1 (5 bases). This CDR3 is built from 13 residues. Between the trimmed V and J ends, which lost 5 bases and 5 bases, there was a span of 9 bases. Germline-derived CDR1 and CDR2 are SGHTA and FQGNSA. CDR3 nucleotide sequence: TGTGCCAGCAGCGAACAGGCGACCGGGGAGCTGTTTTTT. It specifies CASSEQATGELFF.

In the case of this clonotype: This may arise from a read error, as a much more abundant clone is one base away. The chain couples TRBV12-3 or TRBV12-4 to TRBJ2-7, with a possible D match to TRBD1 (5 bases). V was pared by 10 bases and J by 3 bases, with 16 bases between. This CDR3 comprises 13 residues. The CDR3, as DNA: TGTGCCAACAGGAATTACAACAGCTACGAGCAGTACTTC. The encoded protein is CANRNYNSYEQYF.

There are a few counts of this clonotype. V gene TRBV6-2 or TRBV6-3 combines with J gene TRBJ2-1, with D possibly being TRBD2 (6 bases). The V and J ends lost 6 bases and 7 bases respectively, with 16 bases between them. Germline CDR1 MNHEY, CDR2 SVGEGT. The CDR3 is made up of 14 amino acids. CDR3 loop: CASRGTSTENEQFF. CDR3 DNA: TGTGCCAGCAGGGGCACTAGCACGGAGAATGAGCAGTTCTTC.

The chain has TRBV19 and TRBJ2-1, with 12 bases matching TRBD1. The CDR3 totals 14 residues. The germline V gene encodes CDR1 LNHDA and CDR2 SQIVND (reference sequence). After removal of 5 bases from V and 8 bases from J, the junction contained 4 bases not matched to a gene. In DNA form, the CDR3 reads TGTGCCAGTAGTCCGGGACAGGGGGCCTATGAGCAGTTCTTC. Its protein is CASSPGQGAYEQFF. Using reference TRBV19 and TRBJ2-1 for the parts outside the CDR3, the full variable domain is DGGITQSPKYLFRKEGQNVTLSCEQNLNHDAMYWYRQDPGQGLRLIYYSQIVNDFQKGDIAEGYSVSREKKESFPLTVTSAQKNPTAFYLCASSPGQGAYEQFFGPGTRLTVL.

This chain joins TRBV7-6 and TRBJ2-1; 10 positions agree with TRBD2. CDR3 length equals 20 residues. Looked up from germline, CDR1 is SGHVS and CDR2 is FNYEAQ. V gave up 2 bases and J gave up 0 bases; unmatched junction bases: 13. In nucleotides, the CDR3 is TGTGCCAGCAGCTTATGGGGGGCGAGCGGGGGGGCAAGCTCCTACAATGAGCAGTTCTTC. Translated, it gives CASSLWGASGGASSYNEQFF.

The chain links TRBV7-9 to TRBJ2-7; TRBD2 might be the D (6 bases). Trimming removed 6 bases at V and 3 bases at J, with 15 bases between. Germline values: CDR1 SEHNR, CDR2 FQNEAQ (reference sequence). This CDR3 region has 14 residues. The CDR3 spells CASSLSAGYYEQYV. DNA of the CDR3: TGTGCCAGCAGTCTAAGTGCGGGGTACTACGAGCAGTACGTC.